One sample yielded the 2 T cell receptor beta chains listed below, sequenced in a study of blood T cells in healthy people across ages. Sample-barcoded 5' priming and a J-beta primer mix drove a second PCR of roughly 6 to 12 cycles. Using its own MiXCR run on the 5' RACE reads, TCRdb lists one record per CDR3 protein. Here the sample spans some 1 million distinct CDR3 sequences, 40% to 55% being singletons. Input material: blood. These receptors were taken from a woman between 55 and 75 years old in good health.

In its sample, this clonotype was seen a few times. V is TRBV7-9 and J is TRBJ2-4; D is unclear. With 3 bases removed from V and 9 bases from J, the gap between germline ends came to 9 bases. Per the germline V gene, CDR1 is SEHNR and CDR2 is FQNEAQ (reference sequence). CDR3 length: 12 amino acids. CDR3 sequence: CASSFDRGIQYF. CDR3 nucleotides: TGTGCCAGCAGCTTCGACCGTGGCATTCAGTACTTC.

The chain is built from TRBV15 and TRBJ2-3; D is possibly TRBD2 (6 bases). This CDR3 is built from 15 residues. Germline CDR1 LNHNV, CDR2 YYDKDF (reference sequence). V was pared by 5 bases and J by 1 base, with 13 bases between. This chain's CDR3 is CATSAAGWGTDTQYF. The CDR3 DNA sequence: TGTGCCACCAGCGCCGCGGGATGGGGCACAGATACGCAGTATTTT.